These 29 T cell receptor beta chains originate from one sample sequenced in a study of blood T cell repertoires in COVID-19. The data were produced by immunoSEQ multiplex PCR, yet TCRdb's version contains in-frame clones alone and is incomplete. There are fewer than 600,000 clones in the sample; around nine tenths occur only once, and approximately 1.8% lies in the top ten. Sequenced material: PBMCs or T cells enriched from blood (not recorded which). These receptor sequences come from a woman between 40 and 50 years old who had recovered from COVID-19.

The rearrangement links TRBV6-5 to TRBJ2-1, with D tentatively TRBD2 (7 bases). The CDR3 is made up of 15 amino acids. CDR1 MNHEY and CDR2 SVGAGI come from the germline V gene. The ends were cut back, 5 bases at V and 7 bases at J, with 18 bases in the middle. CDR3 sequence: CASSRGASRLNEQFF. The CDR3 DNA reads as TGTGCCAGCAGTCGGGGGGCTTCGAGATTAAATGAGCAGTTCTTC.

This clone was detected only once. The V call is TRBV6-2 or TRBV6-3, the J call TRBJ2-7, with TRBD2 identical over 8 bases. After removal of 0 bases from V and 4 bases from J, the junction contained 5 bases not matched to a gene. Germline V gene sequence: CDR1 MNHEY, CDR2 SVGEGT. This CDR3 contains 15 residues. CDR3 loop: CASSYSRREGYEQYF. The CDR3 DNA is TGTGCCAGCAGTTACTCGAGACGGGAGGGTTACGAGCAGTACTTC.

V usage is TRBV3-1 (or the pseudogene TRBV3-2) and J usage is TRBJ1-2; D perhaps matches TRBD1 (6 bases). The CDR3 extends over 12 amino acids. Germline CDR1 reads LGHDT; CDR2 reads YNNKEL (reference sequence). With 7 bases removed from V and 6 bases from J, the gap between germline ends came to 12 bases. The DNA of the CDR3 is TGTGCCAGCACAGGACAGACAAATGGCTACACCTTC. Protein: CASTGQTNGYTF.

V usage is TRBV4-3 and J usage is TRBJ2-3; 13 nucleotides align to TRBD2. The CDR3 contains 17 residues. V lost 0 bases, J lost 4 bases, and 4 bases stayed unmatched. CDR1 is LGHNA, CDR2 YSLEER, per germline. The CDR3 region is CASSQDPGLAGSDTQYF. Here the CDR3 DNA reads TGCGCCAGCAGCCAAGACCCGGGACTAGCGGGGTCAGATACGCAGTATTTT.

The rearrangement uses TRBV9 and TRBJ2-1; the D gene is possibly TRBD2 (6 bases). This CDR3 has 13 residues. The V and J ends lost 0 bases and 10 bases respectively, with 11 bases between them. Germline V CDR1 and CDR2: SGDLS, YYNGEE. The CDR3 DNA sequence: TGTGCCAGCAGCGTAGGAACGGCGGGAGAGCAGTTCTTC. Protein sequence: CASSVGTAGEQFF.

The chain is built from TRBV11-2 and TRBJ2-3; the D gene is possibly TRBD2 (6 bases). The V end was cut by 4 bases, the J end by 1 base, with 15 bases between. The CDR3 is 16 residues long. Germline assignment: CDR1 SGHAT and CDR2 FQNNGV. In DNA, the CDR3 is TGTGCCAGCAGCTCTCTTGGGGGACTGGGCACAGATACGCAGTATTTT. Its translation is CASSSLGGLGTDTQYF.

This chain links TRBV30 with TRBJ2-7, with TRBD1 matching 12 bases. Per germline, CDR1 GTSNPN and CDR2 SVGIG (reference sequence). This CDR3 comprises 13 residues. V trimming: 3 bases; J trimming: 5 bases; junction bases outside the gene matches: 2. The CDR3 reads CAWRGTGGHEQYF. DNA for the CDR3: TGTGCCTGGAGAGGGACAGGGGGCCACGAGCAGTACTTC. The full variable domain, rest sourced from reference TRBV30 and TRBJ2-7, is SQTIHQWPATLVQPVGSPLSLECTVEGTSNPNLYWYRQAAGRGLQLLFYSVGIGQISSEVPQNLSASRPQDRQFILSSKKLLLSDSGFYLCAWRGTGGHEQYFGPGTRLTVT.

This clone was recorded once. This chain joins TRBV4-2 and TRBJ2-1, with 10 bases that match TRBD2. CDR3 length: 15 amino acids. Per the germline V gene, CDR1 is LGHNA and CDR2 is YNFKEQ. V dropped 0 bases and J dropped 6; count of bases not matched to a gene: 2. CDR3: CASSQELAGINEQFF. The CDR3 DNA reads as TGTGCCAGCAGCCAAGAACTAGCGGGAATCAATGAGCAGTTCTTC.

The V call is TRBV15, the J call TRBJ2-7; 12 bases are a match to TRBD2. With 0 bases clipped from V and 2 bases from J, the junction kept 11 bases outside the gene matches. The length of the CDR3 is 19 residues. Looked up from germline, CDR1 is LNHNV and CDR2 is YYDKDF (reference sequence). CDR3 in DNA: TGTGCCACCAGCAGAGATCTGGCTAGCGGGAGGGCCAATACCTACGAGCAGTACTTC. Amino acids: CATSRDLASGRANTYEQYF.

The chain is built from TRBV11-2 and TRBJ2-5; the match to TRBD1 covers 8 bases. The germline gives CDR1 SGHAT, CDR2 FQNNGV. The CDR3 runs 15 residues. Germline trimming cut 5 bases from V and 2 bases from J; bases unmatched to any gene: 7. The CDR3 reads CASSIRTGPQETQYF. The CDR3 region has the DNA TGTGCCAGCAGCATAAGGACAGGGCCGCAAGAGACCCAGTACTTC.

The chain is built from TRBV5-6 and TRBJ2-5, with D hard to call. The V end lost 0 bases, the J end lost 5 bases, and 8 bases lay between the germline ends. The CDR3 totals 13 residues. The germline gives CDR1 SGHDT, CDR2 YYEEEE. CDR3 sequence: CASSLGASETQYF. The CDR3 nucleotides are TGTGCCAGCAGCTTGGGGGCGTCGGAGACCCAGTACTTC.

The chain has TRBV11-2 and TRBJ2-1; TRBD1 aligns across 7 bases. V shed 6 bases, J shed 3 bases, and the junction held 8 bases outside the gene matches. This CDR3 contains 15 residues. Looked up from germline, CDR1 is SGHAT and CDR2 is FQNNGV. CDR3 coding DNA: TGTGCCAGCAGACCATCGACAGGGAGCTACAATGAGCAGTTCTTC. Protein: CASRPSTGSYNEQFF.

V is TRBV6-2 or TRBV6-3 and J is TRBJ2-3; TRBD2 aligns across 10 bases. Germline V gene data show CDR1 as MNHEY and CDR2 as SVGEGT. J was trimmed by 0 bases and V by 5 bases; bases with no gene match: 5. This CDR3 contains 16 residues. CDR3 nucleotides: TGTGCCAGCAGTCGGAGGACTAGCGGAAGCACAGATACGCAGTATTTT. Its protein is CASSRRTSGSTDTQYF.

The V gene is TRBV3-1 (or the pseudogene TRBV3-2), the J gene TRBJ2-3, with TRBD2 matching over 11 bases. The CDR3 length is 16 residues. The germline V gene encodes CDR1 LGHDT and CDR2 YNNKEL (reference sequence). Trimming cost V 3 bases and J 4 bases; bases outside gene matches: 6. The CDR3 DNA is TGTGCCAGCAGCCAGGGGGGACTAGCGGATTCAGATACGCAGTATTTT. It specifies CASSQGGLADSDTQYF.

The CDR3 DNA reads as TGTGCCAGCAGTGCGAGGACAGGGCAAGAGACCCAGTACTTC. Encoded protein: CASSARTGQETQYF. V usage is TRBV2 and J usage is TRBJ2-5; TRBD1 matches at 8 bases. Unmatched junction bases numbered 3, after V lost 4 bases and J lost 2 bases. This CDR3 contains 14 residues. Germline V gene lookup returns CDR1 SNHLY and CDR2 FYNNEI.

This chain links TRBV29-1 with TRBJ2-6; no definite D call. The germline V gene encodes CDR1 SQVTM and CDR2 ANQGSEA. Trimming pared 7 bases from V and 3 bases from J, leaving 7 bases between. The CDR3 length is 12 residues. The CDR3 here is CSASVGANVLTF. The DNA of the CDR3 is TGCAGCGCCTCGGTTGGGGCCAACGTCCTGACTTTC.

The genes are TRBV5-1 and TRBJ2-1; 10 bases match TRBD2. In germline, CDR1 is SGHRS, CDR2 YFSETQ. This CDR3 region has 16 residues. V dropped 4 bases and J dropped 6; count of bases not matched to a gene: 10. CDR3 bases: TGCGCCAGCAGCCCAAGCGGGAGGGCCCTCTCCAATGAGCAGTTCTTC. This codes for CASSPSGRALSNEQFF.

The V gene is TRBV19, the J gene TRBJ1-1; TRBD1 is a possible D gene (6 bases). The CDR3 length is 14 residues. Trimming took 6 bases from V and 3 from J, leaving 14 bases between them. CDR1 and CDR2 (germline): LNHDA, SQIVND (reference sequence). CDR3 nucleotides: TGTGCCAGTAGACTACAGGGCTTGGACACTGAAGCTTTCTTT. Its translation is CASRLQGLDTEAFF.

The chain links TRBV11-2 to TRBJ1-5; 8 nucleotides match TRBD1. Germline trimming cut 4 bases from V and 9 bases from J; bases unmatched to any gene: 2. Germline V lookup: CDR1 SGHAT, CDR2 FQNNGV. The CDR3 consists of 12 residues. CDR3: CASSSDRGPQHF. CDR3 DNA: TGTGCCAGCAGCTCCGACAGGGGGCCCCAGCATTTT.

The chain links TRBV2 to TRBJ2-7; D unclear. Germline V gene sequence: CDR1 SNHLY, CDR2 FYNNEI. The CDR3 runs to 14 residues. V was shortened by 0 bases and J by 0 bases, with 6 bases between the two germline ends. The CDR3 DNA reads TGTGCCAGCAGTGAAGCTCGCAGCTCCTACGAGCAGTACTTC. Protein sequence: CASSEARSSYEQYF.

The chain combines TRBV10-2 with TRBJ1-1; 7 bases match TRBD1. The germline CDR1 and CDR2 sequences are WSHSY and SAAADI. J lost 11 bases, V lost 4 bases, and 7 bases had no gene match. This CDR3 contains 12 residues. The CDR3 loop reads CASSGSGGLAFF. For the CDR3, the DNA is TGCGCCAGCAGTGGTTCAGGGGGGTTGGCTTTCTTT.

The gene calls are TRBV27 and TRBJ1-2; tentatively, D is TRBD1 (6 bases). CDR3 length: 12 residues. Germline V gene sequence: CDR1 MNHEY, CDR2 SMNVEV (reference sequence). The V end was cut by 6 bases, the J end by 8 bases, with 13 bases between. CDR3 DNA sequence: TGTGCCAGCAGCAGGGGCCCAGGGGGCTACACCTTC. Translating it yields CASSRGPGGYTF.

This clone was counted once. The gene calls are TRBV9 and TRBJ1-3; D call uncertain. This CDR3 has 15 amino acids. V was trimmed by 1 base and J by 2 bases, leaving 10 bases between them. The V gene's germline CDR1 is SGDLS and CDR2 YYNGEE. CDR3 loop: CASSVTGSPGNTIYF. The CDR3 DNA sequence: TGTGCCAGCAGCGTAACGGGGTCCCCTGGAAACACCATATATTTT.

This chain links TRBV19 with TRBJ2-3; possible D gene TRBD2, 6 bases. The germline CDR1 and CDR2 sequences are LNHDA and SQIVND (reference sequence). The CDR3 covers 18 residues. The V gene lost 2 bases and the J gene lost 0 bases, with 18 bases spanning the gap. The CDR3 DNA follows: TGTGCCAGTAGTATACGGGGAGGAGGGATAGTCAGCACAGATACGCAGTATTTT. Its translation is CASSIRGGGIVSTDTQYF.

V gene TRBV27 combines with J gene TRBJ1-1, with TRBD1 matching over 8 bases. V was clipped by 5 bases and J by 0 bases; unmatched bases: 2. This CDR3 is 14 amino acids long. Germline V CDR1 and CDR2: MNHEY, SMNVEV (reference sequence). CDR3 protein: CASSHRGMNTEAFF. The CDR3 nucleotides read TGTGCCAGCAGTCACAGGGGGATGAACACTGAAGCTTTCTTT.

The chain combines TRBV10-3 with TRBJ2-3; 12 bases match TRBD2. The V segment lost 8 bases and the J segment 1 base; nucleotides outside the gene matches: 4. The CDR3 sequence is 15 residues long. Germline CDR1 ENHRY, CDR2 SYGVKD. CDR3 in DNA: TGTGCCATCGCGGCTAGCGGGAGGGGCACAGATACGCAGTATTTT. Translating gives CAIAASGRGTDTQYF.

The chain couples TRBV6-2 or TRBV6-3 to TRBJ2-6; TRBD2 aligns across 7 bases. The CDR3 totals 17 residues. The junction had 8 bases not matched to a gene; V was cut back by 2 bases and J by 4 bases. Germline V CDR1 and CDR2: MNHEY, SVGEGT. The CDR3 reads CASSYGRDGSGANVLTF. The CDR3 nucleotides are TGTGCCAGCAGTTACGGGAGGGACGGCTCCGGGGCCAACGTCCTGACTTTC.

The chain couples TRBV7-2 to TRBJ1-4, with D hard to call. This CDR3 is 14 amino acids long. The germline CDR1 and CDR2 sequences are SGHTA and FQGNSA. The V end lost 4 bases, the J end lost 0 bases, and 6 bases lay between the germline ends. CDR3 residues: CASSSVTTNEKLFF. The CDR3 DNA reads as TGTGCCAGCAGCTCGGTCACAACTAATGAAAAACTGTTTTTT.

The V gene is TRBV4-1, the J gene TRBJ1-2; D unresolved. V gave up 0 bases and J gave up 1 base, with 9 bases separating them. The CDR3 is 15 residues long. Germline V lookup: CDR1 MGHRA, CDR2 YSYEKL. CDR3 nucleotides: TGCGCCAGCAGCCAAGAAACAAACCTTAACTATGGCTACACCTTC. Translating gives CASSQETNLNYGYTF.